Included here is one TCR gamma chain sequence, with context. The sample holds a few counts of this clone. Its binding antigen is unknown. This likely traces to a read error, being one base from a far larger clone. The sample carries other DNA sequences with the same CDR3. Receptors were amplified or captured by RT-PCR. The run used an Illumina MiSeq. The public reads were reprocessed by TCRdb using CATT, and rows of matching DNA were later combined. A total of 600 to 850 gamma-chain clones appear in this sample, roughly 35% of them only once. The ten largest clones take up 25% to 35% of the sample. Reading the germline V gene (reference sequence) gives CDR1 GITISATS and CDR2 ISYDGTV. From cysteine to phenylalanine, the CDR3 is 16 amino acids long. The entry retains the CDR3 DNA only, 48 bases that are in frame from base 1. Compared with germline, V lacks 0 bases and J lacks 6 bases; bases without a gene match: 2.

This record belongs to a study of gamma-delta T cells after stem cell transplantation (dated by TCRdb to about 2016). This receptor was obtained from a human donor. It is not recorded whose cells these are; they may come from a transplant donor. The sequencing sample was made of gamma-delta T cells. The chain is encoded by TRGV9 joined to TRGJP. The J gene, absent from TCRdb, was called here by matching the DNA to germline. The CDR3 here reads CALWEVLELGKKIKVF. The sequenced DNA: TGTGCCTTGTGGGAGGTGCTAGAGTTGGGCAAAAAAATCAAGGTATTT.